This TCR beta chain was identified in a study of blood T cells in healthy people across ages. Primed by a sample-barcoded 5' primer and a J-beta primer mix, a second PCR proceeded for roughly 6 to 12 cycles. Each sample yielded at least 3 million CDR3-containing paired-end reads. TCRdb used MiXCR to reprocess the 5' RACE reads, holding one entry per CDR3 protein. The sample has approximately 2,000,000 distinct CDR3 sequences, approximately 39% seen once; the top ten hold 23%. The study drew donors from healthy Caucasian individuals in Russia aged about 6 to 95. Extraction of total RNA produced a minimum of 5 micrograms from each sample. This clonotype was seen a handful of times. Its antigen is not known. Germline V CDR1 and CDR2: SGHRS, YFSETQ. The CDR3 length is 14 residues. V gave up 4 bases and J gave up 3 bases; unmatched junction bases: 6. Study-wide findings and caveats: Getting older went along with TCR beta diversity per million T cells dropping roughly linearly.

The chain carries TRBV5-1 and TRBJ1-2, with 7 bases aligning to TRBD1. Sample: blood. The clonotype comes from a human donor in good health. CDR3: CASSDPGQYYGYTF. DNA of the CDR3: TGCGCCAGCAGCGATCCGGGACAGTACTATGGCTACACCTTC.